Following are 11 T cell receptor delta chains from one sample sequenced in a study of gamma-delta chains in newborns, infants, children. TCRdb re-processed the reads via CATT. The data hold 14,000 to 15,000 delta-chain clones, with roughly 7.3% observed a single time. The sequenced sample consisted of blood. These receptor sequences come from a child who was a newborn, infant or young child, either healthy, febrile or measles-vaccinated (not recorded which).

This CDR3 is CACDVLGDNASWDTRQMFF. CDR3 coding DNA: TGTGCCTGTGACGTACTGGGGGATAACGCCAGCTGGGACACCCGACAGATGTTTTTC. This chain links TRDV2 with TRDJ3; 11 bases fit TRDD3. J lost 3 bases, V lost 3 bases, and 9 bases had no gene match. The CDR3 is 19 amino acids. CDR1 and CDR2 from the germline V gene are GEAIGNYY and EKD.

This clone was seen a few times. This DNA translates differently at residue 11 from the TCRdb protein, which is that of a much larger clone; a read error is likely, and the protein shown is the DNA's own translation. The chain combines TRDV2 with TRDJ2; 12 bases map to TRDD3. J gave up 4 bases and V 2 bases, and 7 bases lay outside the gene matches. This CDR3 has 17 residues. CDR1 and CDR2 (germline): GEAIGNYY, EKD. In DNA form, the CDR3 reads TGTGCCTGTGACATACTGGGGGATACAACTTCGACAGCACAACTCTTCTTT. It encodes CACDILGDTTSTAQLFF.

This clone was seen a few times. J is TRDJ3 and V is TRDV2; possibly TRDD3 for D (6 bases). The CDR3 extends over 18 amino acids. V was cut by 3 bases and J by 0 bases, with 14 bases left in between. CDR1 and CDR2 (germline): GEAIGNYY, EKD. CDR3 in DNA: TGTGCCTGTGACGCGGTATCTGGGGCCTCCTGGGACACCCGACAGATGTTTTTC. Translating gives CACDAVSGASWDTRQMFF.

In this sample, this clone turned up many times. This may be a read error, as it is one base from a much larger clone. V usage is TRDV2 and J usage is TRDJ3, with 10 bases matching TRDD3. In germline, CDR1 is GEAIGNYY, CDR2 EKD. The CDR3 spans 18 residues. J lost 0 bases, V lost 2 bases, and 3 bases had no gene match. CDR3 residues: CACDILGDGSWDTRQMFF. The CDR3 DNA reads as TGTGCCTGTGACATACTGGGGGATGGCTCCTGGGACACCCGACAGATGTTTTTC.

There are a few counts of this clone. A much larger clone differs by one base, so this may be a read error. Other DNA sequences in this specimen translate into the identical CDR3. The chain combines TRDV2 with TRDJ1; 11 bases are a match to TRDD3. Per the germline V gene, CDR1 is GEAIGNYY and CDR2 is EKD. With 0 bases clipped from V and 2 bases from J, the junction kept 1 base outside the gene matches. This CDR3 spans 15 amino acids. CDR3 coding DNA: TGTGCCTGTGACACCTGGGGGATACGAACCGATAAACTCATCTTT. Residues: CACDTWGIRTDKLIF.

Comment on this clone: Other DNA sequences within the sample encode an identical CDR3. V is TRDV2 and J is TRDJ3; 10 nucleotides align to TRDD3. With V trimmed by 0 bases and J by 1 base, 5 bases remained unmatched. The CDR3 length is 19 residues. The germline CDR1 and CDR2 sequences are GEAIGNYY and EKD. CDR3 in DNA: TGTGCCTGTGACACCGTACTGGGGGATCTTTCCTGGGACACCCGACAGATGTTTTTC. Translation gives CACDTVLGDLSWDTRQMFF.

The sample holds a few counts of this clone. This DNA's translation and the protein TCRdb lists, from a much larger clone, do not match at residue 3, likely due to a read error; the protein shown is translated from the DNA. This sample includes further DNA sequences coding for the same CDR3. V is TRDV2 and J is TRDJ3; 9 positions match TRDD3. The CDR3 totals 17 residues. Looked up from germline, CDR1 is GEAIGNYY and CDR2 is EKD. CDR3 in amino acids: CARDSTGGSWDTRQMFF. CDR3 nucleotide sequence: TGTGCCCGTGACAGTACTGGGGGATCCTGGGACACCCGACAGATGTTTTTC.

This clone was counted a few times. A single base separates this from a much larger clone, so it may be a read error. CDR3 nucleotides: TGTGCCTGTGACACTGGGGAAGCTTTGACAGCACACCTCTTCTTT. Its translation is CACDTGEALTAHLFF. The V gene is TRDV2, the J gene TRDJ2, with D possibly being TRDD3 (5 bases). CDR1 is GEAIGNYY and CDR2 is EKD in the germline V gene. This CDR3 region has 15 residues.

This clone showed up just once. A read error may be the cause here, since a much bigger clone is one base away. The same CDR3 is also encoded by other DNA sequences in this sample. This rearrangement joins TRDV2 to TRDJ3; 11 bases are shared with TRDD3. The ends lost 0 bases at V and 0 bases at J; junction bases unmatched: 6. The germline CDR1 and CDR2 sequences are GEAIGNYY and EKD. This CDR3 contains 20 residues. The CDR3 region has the DNA TGTGCCTGTGACACCGTTACCACTGGGGGATACTCCTGGGACACCCGACAGATGTTTTTC. As protein: CACDTVTTGGYSWDTRQMFF.

This clone is termed medium-sized. The identical CDR3 is also encoded by other nucleotide sequences in the sample. The CDR3 loop reads CACDTIRTPSSWDTRQMFF. Here the CDR3 DNA reads TGTGCCTGTGACACCATACGGACACCGAGCTCCTGGGACACCCGACAGATGTTTTTC. The chain recombines TRDV2 with TRDJ3, with D possibly matching TRDD3 (5 bases). Germline loops: CDR1 GEAIGNYY, CDR2 EKD. This CDR3 comprises 19 residues. The germline V and J ends were trimmed by 0 bases and 0 bases, with 14 bases remaining between them.

About this clone: A junction boundary mismatches the germline segment, possibly from a read error. The chain has TRAV29/DV5 and TRDJ2; 12 bases are shared with TRDD3. The CDR3 spans 17 residues. Germline V gene data show CDR1 as NSMFDY and CDR2 as ISSIKDK. In DNA, the CDR3 is TGTTCCGCAATCGTTCCTGGGGGATACGGTTTGCCAGCACAACTCTTCTTT. It specifies CSAIVPGGYGLPAQLFF.